Each of the 28 T cell receptor beta chains below was sequenced from the same sample in a study of T cell responses to AZD1222 COVID-19 vaccine (dated by TCRdb to about 2021). The time point label corresponds to: about 28 days (+/-7) after the second vaccine dose. Taken with the paper, the label for treatment or condition translates to: meningococcal conjugate vaccine given as trial control. Receptors were amplified or captured by the immunoSEQ multiplex PCR assay. This is the immuneACCESS table as TCRdb keeps it, with only in-frame sequences that have V and J called. A part of the clones is gone; compared with another copy, unresolved V genes explain less than half, and the rest is unexplained. Counted in this sample were about 120,000 clones; approximately 90% of them appeared once. Of the sample, 3.5% to 4.5% falls within the top ten clones. Sequenced material: peripheral blood, taken 28 days after the second dose of the MenACWY control vaccine. Source of these receptors: an adult who received the MenACWY meningococcal vaccine as a control.

The genes are TRBV20-1 and TRBJ2-1; a possible D gene is TRBD2 (5 bases). Trimming removed 0 bases from V and 16 bases from J, with 13 bases in between. This CDR3 comprises 11 residues. Germline assignment: CDR1 DFQATT and CDR2 SNEGSKA (reference sequence). CDR3 DNA: TGCAGTGCTAGAGATCTTGGCGGGCCTTTCTTC. Encoded protein: CSARDLGGPFF.

The chain has TRBV18 and TRBJ2-2; 8 bases align to TRBD2. The junction had 6 bases not matched to a gene; V was cut back by 2 bases and J by 4 bases. This CDR3 region has 16 residues. Germline V CDR1 and CDR2: KGHSH, LQKENI. The CDR3 DNA follows: TGTGCCAGCTCACCATTTAAGCGGGAGATCACCGGGGAGCTGTTTTTT. This gives the protein CASSPFKREITGELFF.

This chain's CDR3 is CANDVRQGQRIRQPQHF. The CDR3, as DNA: TGTGCCAACGACGTTAGACAGGGGCAAAGGATTAGGCAGCCCCAGCATTTT. The chain is built from TRBV27 and TRBJ1-5, with 8 bases that match TRBD1. Germline V gene sequence: CDR1 MNHEY, CDR2 SMNVEV (reference sequence). The CDR3 is made up of 17 amino acids. Trimming removed 10 bases from V and 7 bases from J; junction bases left unmatched: 21.

CDR3 protein: CASSSPGLAGANEQFF. The CDR3 region has the DNA TGTGCCAGCAGTTCCCCGGGACTAGCGGGAGCGAACGAGCAGTTCTTC. This rearrangement joins TRBV6-5 to TRBJ2-1; 14 positions match TRBD2. CDR3 length: 16 residues. The V and J ends lost 4 bases and 10 bases, in that order; junction bases with no gene match: 9. Per germline, CDR1 MNHEY and CDR2 SVGAGI.

The V gene is TRBV6-5, the J gene TRBJ2-5; 11 bases are a match to TRBD2. Germline assignment: CDR1 MNHEY and CDR2 SVGAGI. CDR3 size: 15 residues. With 5 bases clipped from V and 3 bases from J, the junction kept 5 bases outside the gene matches. This CDR3 is CASSTTSGEEETQYF. The CDR3 coding sequence is TGTGCCAGCAGTACGACTAGCGGGGAAGAAGAGACCCAGTACTTC.

This clone occurred once. The chain employs TRBV2 and TRBJ2-7; the D gene is possibly TRBD2 (5 bases). This CDR3 comprises 13 residues. V dropped 6 bases and J dropped 0 bases, with 9 bases sitting between them. From germline, CDR1 is SNHLY and CDR2 FYNNEI. The CDR3 loop is CASRRAGSYEQYF. CDR3 sequence (DNA): TGTGCCAGCAGGCGGGCTGGCTCCTACGAGCAGTACTTC.

This clone was detected only a few times. The chain is built from TRBV30 and TRBJ2-2; D uncertain. Trimming cost V 1 base and J 7 bases, with 13 bases left between them. This CDR3 contains 14 residues. Per germline, CDR1 GTSNPN and CDR2 SVGIG (reference sequence). CDR3 in DNA: TGTGCCTGGAGTGGGGCGGTAGATATCGGGGAGCTGTTTTTT. Translated: CAWSGAVDIGELFF.

V usage is TRBV20-1 and J usage is TRBJ1-6; unclear D gene. This CDR3 spans 11 amino acids. From germline, CDR1 is DFQATT and CDR2 SNEGSKA (reference sequence). Trimming stripped 0 bases from V and 7 bases from J, with 1 base between. CDR3 loop: CSARENSPLHF. Here the CDR3 DNA reads TGCAGTGCTAGAGAGAATTCACCCCTCCACTTT.

The rearrangement links TRBV6-4 to TRBJ2-1; TRBD2 matches at 10 bases. Unmatched junction bases numbered 4, after V lost 5 bases and J lost 9 bases. The CDR3 has 13 amino acids. Germline CDR1 and CDR2: MRHNA and SNTAGT. The CDR3 is CASSLAGEGEQFF. CDR3 DNA sequence: TGTGCCAGCAGTCTAGCGGGGGAGGGTGAGCAGTTCTTC.

The chain recombines TRBV5-1 with TRBJ2-3, with 8 bases identical to TRBD1. The germline V gene has CDR1 SGHRS and CDR2 YFSETQ. This CDR3 has 13 amino acids. Germline trimming cut 3 bases from V and 5 bases from J; bases unmatched to any gene: 2. CDR3 nucleotides: TGCGCCAGCAGCTCCGGGACAGGAGATACGCAGTATTTT. It yields the protein CASSSGTGDTQYF.

The rearrangement links TRBV4-2 to TRBJ1-4; 8 nucleotides align to TRBD1. V dropped 4 bases and J dropped 0; count of bases not matched to a gene: 22. The germline V gene has CDR1 LGHNA and CDR2 YNFKEQ. CDR3 length: 22 residues. The CDR3 reads CASSPPRVQDRVFRPTNEKLFF. Here the CDR3 DNA reads TGTGCCAGCAGCCCTCCTCGAGTACAGGACAGGGTATTTAGGCCAACTAATGAAAAACTGTTTTTT.

Only one count was recorded for this clone. This chain uses TRBV4-2 with TRBJ2-2; the D gene is possibly TRBD2 (5 bases). Germline assignment: CDR1 LGHNA and CDR2 YNFKEQ. Trimming cost V 0 bases and J 4 bases, with 12 bases left between them. This CDR3 contains 16 residues. The CDR3 is CASSQDDLAGTGELFF. The CDR3 region has the DNA TGTGCCAGCAGCCAAGACGACCTAGCTGGCACCGGGGAGCTGTTTTTT.

The gene calls are TRBV6-6 and TRBJ1-1; D is perhaps TRBD1 (5 bases). Trimming left V 0 bases short and J 7 bases short, with 15 bases between. Germline V gives CDR1 MNHNY, CDR2 SVGAGI (reference sequence). CDR3 length equals 15 residues. CDR3 bases: TGTGCCAGCAGTTACTCTTGGGAAATGGGGCTTGAAGCTTTCTTT. It yields the protein CASSYSWEMGLEAFF.

The genes are TRBV27 and TRBJ1-5, with D maybe TRBD1 (6 bases). The CDR3 has 18 residues. Germline-derived CDR1 and CDR2 are MNHEY and SMNVEV (reference sequence). The V end was cut by 2 bases, the J end by 3 bases, with 20 bases between. The CDR3 region is CASSLVMGGGFNNQPQHF. CDR3 nucleotide sequence: TGTGCCAGCAGTTTAGTCATGGGCGGGGGCTTTAACAATCAGCCCCAGCATTTT.

J is TRBJ1-3 and V is TRBV12-3 or TRBV12-4; D is undetermined. Trimming cost V 3 bases and J 1 base, with 4 bases left between them. CDR3 length equals 13 residues. The CDR3 DNA reads as TGTGCCAGCAGTTTTCTTTCTGGAAACACCATATATTTT. Its protein is CASSFLSGNTIYF.

The rearrangement links TRBV13 to TRBJ1-6; D call uncertain. Germline CDR1 and CDR2: PRHDT and FYEKMQ (reference sequence). The CDR3 covers 13 residues. Trimming removed 6 bases at V and 11 bases at J, with 14 bases between. CDR3 sequence reads: CASRLSNEAPLHF. CDR3 DNA sequence: TGTGCCAGCAGGCTTTCCAATGAGGCACCCCTCCACTTT.

The V gene is TRBV28, the J gene TRBJ2-7; TRBD1 aligns across 12 bases. The CDR3 spans 16 residues. CDR1 and CDR2 (germline): MDHEN, SYDVKM. J gave up 5 bases and V 5 bases, and 10 bases lay outside the gene matches. The CDR3 sequence: CASSTTTGTGGNEQYF. The CDR3 region has the DNA TGTGCCAGCAGTACAACCACCGGGACAGGGGGCAACGAGCAGTACTTC.

A single count supports this clone. The rearrangement joins TRBV7-2 to TRBJ1-2, with D perhaps TRBD1 (5 bases). From germline, CDR1 is SGHTA and CDR2 FQGNSA. Trimming removed 1 base at V and 3 bases at J, with 6 bases between. CDR3 length equals 13 residues. CDR3 loop: CASSLVRDYGYTF. CDR3 nucleotides: TGTGCCAGCAGCTTAGTCAGGGACTATGGCTACACCTTC.

This clone is a singleton in its sample. The J gene is TRBJ2-3, the V gene TRBV11-2, with D possibly called TRBD1 or TRBD2 (5 bases each). The CDR3 has 16 residues. The V end was cut by 5 bases, the J end by 0 bases, with 15 bases between. Looked up from germline, CDR1 is SGHAT and CDR2 is FQNNGV. The CDR3 DNA is TGTGCCAGCAGCCCGAGTGGGGACCTTAGCACAGATACGCAGTATTTT. Protein sequence: CASSPSGDLSTDTQYF.

This clone was picked up one time. The chain carries TRBV6-2 or TRBV6-3 and TRBJ1-1, with D perhaps TRBD1 (5 bases). In germline, CDR1 is MNHEY, CDR2 SVGEGT. This CDR3 has 15 residues. V dropped 5 bases and J dropped 3 bases, with 16 bases sitting between them. The CDR3 region is CASSVGAMGHTEAFF. The CDR3 region has the DNA TGTGCCAGCAGTGTCGGGGCCATGGGCCACACTGAAGCTTTCTTT.

This clone was counted only a few times. The chain carries TRBV6-5 and TRBJ1-2; the match to TRBD1 covers 9 bases. Germline V gene lookup returns CDR1 MNHEY and CDR2 SVGAGI. V was clipped by 2 bases and J by 4 bases; unmatched bases: 5. The CDR3 sequence is 15 residues long. In DNA form, the CDR3 reads TGTGCCAGCAGTTACGAACAGGGGGCGGTCTATGGCTACACCTTC. Translation gives CASSYEQGAVYGYTF.

Only a few counts were recorded for this clone. The J gene is TRBJ1-2, the V gene TRBV18; weak D call: TRBD1 (6 bases). This CDR3 contains 14 residues. Trimming cost V 4 bases and J 2 bases, with 11 bases left between them. Germline loops: CDR1 KGHSH, CDR2 LQKENI. The CDR3 DNA sequence: TGTGCCAGCTCACGGACAGAATTGAACTATGGCTACACCTTC. This sequence encodes CASSRTELNYGYTF.

The table lists this clone with a few counts. This chain joins TRBV18 and TRBJ2-2, with 11 nucleotides matching TRBD2. The CDR3 length is 18 residues. The V segment lost 2 bases and the J segment 2 bases; nucleotides outside the gene matches: 7. Germline CDR1 reads KGHSH; CDR2 reads LQKENI. The CDR3, as DNA: TGTGCCAGCTCACCAACTAGCGGGAGCTTTCCCAACACCGGGGAGCTGTTTTTT. Translated: CASSPTSGSFPNTGELFF. Variable domain in full (rest from reference TRBV18 and TRBJ2-2): NAGVMQNPRHLVRRRGQEARLRCSPMKGHSHVYWYRQLPEEGLKFMVYLQKENIIDESGMPKERFSAEFPKEGPSILRIQQVVRGDSAAYFCASSPTSGSFPNTGELFFGEGSRLTVL.

This chain uses TRBV15 with TRBJ1-6; unclear D gene. Germline V CDR1 and CDR2: LNHNV, YYDKDF (reference sequence). The CDR3 consists of 13 residues. Trimming took 3 bases from V and 1 from J, leaving 1 base between them. CDR3 nucleotides: TGTGCCACCAGCAGGTCCTATAATTCACCCCTCCACTTT. This encodes CATSRSYNSPLHF.

The chain links TRBV10-2 to TRBJ2-7; the match to TRBD2 covers 13 bases. The V gene's germline CDR1 is WSHSY and CDR2 SAAADI. Germline trimming cut 4 bases from V and 6 bases from J; bases unmatched to any gene: 9. The CDR3 runs to 16 residues. CDR3: CASSGPTSGRASEQYF. The CDR3, as DNA: TGCGCCAGCAGTGGGCCAACTAGCGGGAGGGCCAGCGAGCAGTACTTC.

The rearrangement links TRBV28 to TRBJ2-5; 9 bases align to TRBD2. Germline V gene data show CDR1 as MDHEN and CDR2 as SYDVKM. Germline trimming cut 6 bases from V and 3 bases from J; bases unmatched to any gene: 5. This CDR3 spans 14 amino acids. CDR3 nucleotide sequence: TGTGCCAGCAGCATAGCGGGAGTGGAAGAGACCCAGTACTTC. It specifies CASSIAGVEETQYF.

The rearrangement links TRBV6-6 to TRBJ1-5; a weak D match, TRBD1 (5 bases). Trimming shortened V by 4 bases and J by 2 bases, and 15 bases separated the two germline ends. The CDR3 consists of 16 residues. From germline, CDR1 is MNHNY and CDR2 SVGAGI (reference sequence). CDR3 nucleotide sequence: TGTGCCAGCAGTTCCCGGGGGGGGACGGGCAATCAGCCCCAGCATTTT. It is translated as CASSSRGGTGNQPQHF.

This clone is a singleton in its sample. This chain joins TRBV25-1 and TRBJ1-5, with a weak D call TRBD1 (5 bases). The CDR3 loop spans 16 amino acids. Germline-derived CDR1 and CDR2 are MGHDK and SYGVNS. V was trimmed by 1 base and J by 3 bases, leaving 13 bases between them. The CDR3 DNA reads TGTGCCAGCAGTGAATTTCACCGGGACGACAATCAGCCCCAGCATTTT. It yields the protein CASSEFHRDDNQPQHF. Full variable domain (outside the CDR3, taken from reference TRBV25-1 and TRBJ1-5): EADIYQTPRYLVIGTGKKITLECSQTMGHDKMYWYQQDPGMELHLIHYSYGVNSTEKGDLSSESTVSRIRTEHFPLTLESARPSHTSQYLCASSEFHRDDNQPQHFGDGTRLSIL.